A single count supports the clone carrying this T cell receptor beta chain. This CDR3 is built from 11 residues. V was shortened by 6 bases and J by 3 bases, with 8 bases between the two germline ends. Looked up from germline, CDR1 is SQVTM and CDR2 is ANQGSEA. TCRdb's copy holds only in-frame clones and misses some; the assay was immunoSEQ multiplex PCR. In the table there are about 130,000 clones, about 84% of which are singletons. The sample is drawn from a study of blood T cell repertoires in COVID-19. Study-wide background: COVID-19 samples, acute and convalescent, were from the United States, Italy and Spain.

The sample comprised peripheral blood. The clonotype was recovered from a woman aged 60 to 75 with acute or convalescent COVID-19. The rearrangement links TRBV29-1 to TRBJ1-1; weak D call: TRBD1 (5 bases). CDR3 DNA sequence: TGCAGCGTCGGGACTTACACTGAAGCTTTCTTT. Translated: CSVGTYTEAFF. The whole variable domain, filled in from reference TRBV29-1 and TRBJ1-1, reads SAVISQKPSRDICQRGTSLTIQCQVDSQVTMMFWYRQQPGQSLTLIATANQGSEATYESGFVIDKFPISRPNLTFSTLTVSNMSPEDSSIYLCSVGTYTEAFFGQGTRLTVV.